These T cell receptor beta chains were read from a single sample in a study of blood T cell repertoires in COVID-19. TCRdb's table, derived via immunoSEQ multiplex PCR, lists solely in-frame clones and lacks some. This table holds roughly 300,000 clones, more than 70% found once. The sequencing input was peripheral blood. These TCRs come from a man aged 18 to 30 who had recovered from COVID-19. CDR3s include the opening cysteine and the closing phenylalanine or tryptophan. The D gene is left open where the match is weak. Only part of the rows carry a size: once, few, many, or a class if the clone is expanded.

NA TRBD1 19 TRBJ2-3 TRBV11-2 TGTGCCAGCAGACCATTGACAGGGTTGGGTCTTGGTTCTGTAGATACGCAGTATTTT CASRPLTGLGLGSVDTQYF
NA TRBD1 14 TRBJ2-7 TRBV7-8 TGTGCCAGCAGCTTAGCATCAGGGGGCTACGAGCAGTACTTC CASSLASGGYEQYF
NA TRBD1 14 TRBJ2-6 TRBV19 TGTGCCAGTAGTGACAGGGCTGGGGCCAACGTCCTGACTTTC CASSDRAGANVLTF
NA NA 14 TRBJ1-1 TRBV10-3 TGTGCGGAGAGTGCTACGGGGTCCCACACTGAAGCTTTCTTT CAESATGSHTEAFF
NA NA 16 TRBJ2-7 TRBV6-5 TGTGCCAGCAGTTACTCGACTCCAGGGCGTTCCTACGAGCAGTACTTC CASSYSTPGRSYEQYF
NA NA 15 TRBJ1-2 TRBV5-6 TGTGCCAGCAGCACTGCGGCAGGGGCCGGTTATGGCTACACCTTC CASSTAAGAGYGYTF
NA NA 15 TRBJ2-3 TRBV29-1 TGCAGCGTTGAAGATGCTGCACAAAGCACAGATACGCAGTATTTT CSVEDAAQSTDTQYF
NA TRBD2 14 TRBJ2-5 TRBV7-2 TGTGCCAGCAGCTTCCAGGGAGGGAAAGAGACCCAGTACTTC CASSFQGGKETQYF
once NA 15 TRBJ2-7 TRBV7-6 TGTGCCAGCAGCTTACCGGTGGGGCCCTCCTACGAGCAGTACTTC CASSLPVGPSYEQYF
NA TRBD1 12 TRBJ2-7 TRBV19 TGTGCCACCGGACAGGGAACCTACGAGCAGTACTTC CATGQGTYEQYF